These 25 T cell receptor beta chains originate from one sample sequenced in a study of T cells in Graves' hyperthyroidism and ophthalmopathy (dated by TCRdb to about 2019). Libraries were made using multiplex PCR. Instrument on record: Illumina HiSeq 2000. Amplification of TCR beta CDR3 regions was carried out from RNA transcripts. For the first round of RT-PCR on the TCR CDR3, the HTBI primer set was used together with the Qiagen OneStep RT-PCR kit. TCRdb handled the public reads itself, with Q25 trimming in fastp and clone calling in MiXCR, and kept productive beta chains. Rows merge per CDR3 protein into single entries with the most common DNA and genes. In this sample the table shows around 500,000 distinct CDR3 sequences, 14% of which occur a single time. The ten largest clones represent approximately 15% of the sample. The sample was blood. Receptors were obtained from a woman aged 40-49 years with Graves' hyperthyroidism.

This clonotype was found many times. The rearrangement uses TRBV7-2 and TRBJ2-1; the match to TRBD1 covers 7 bases. This CDR3 is built from 16 residues. The V gene's germline CDR1 is SGHTA and CDR2 FQGNSA. V shed 2 bases, J shed 6 bases, and the junction held 10 bases outside the gene matches. CDR3 loop: CASSLPDRSLLNEQFF. CDR3 nucleotides: TGTGCCAGCAGCTTACCGGACAGGTCTCTACTCAATGAGCAGTTCTTC.

This clonotype has only a few counts. The chain combines TRBV19 with TRBJ1-2; D possibly corresponds to TRBD1 (6 bases). The CDR3 spans 14 residues. Deletions cut 4 bases from V and 1 base from J, with 10 bases between. The V gene's germline CDR1 is LNHDA and CDR2 SQIVND (reference sequence). CDR3 region: CASSRLDSNYGYTF. CDR3 sequence (DNA): TGTGCCAGTAGTAGGCTGGACAGTAACTATGGCTACACCTTC.

This clonotype was detected a few times. This chain uses TRBV28 with TRBJ2-3, with 7 bases fitting TRBD2. CDR1 and CDR2 (germline): MDHEN, SYDVKM. The CDR3 is 16 amino acids. Trimming removed 6 bases from V and 8 bases from J; junction bases left unmatched: 17. The chain's CDR3 is CASSLGDYRNSGTQYF. For the CDR3, the DNA is TGTGCCAGCAGCTTGGGGGACTATCGGAACAGTGGTACGCAGTATTTT.

This clonotype was found many times. The genes are TRBV28 and TRBJ2-1; TRBD2 matches at 8 bases. Germline values: CDR1 MDHEN, CDR2 SYDVKM. This CDR3 spans 14 amino acids. With 8 bases clipped from V and 9 bases from J, the junction kept 12 bases outside the gene matches. In nucleotides, the CDR3 is TGTGCCAGCTTAGGCGGGAGGACCGGGGTTGAGCAGTTCTTC. Translating it yields CASLGGRTGVEQFF. The variable domain in full, with the rest retrieved from reference TRBV28 and TRBJ2-1, is DVKVTQSSRYLVKRTGEKVFLECVQDMDHENMFWYRQDPGLGLRLIYFSYDVKMKEKGDIPEGYSVSREKKERFSLILESASTNQTSMYLCASLGGRTGVEQFFGPGTRLTVL.

The rearrangement links TRBV20-1 to TRBJ2-7; no reliable D call. CDR1 and CDR2 from the germline V gene are DFQATT and SNEGSKA (reference sequence). CDR3 length: 14 residues. V lost 5 bases and J 3 bases, leaving 17 bases between the germline ends. CDR3 residues: CSAPTSITNYEQYF. Here the CDR3 DNA reads TGCAGTGCTCCGACTTCTATAACGAACTACGAGCAGTACTTC.

V is TRBV28 and J is TRBJ2-3; 7 nucleotides line up with TRBD1. The CDR3 runs to 15 residues. Germline values: CDR1 MDHEN, CDR2 SYDVKM. With 6 bases clipped from V and 2 bases from J, the junction kept 8 bases outside the gene matches. CDR3 loop: CASRLIGGLTDTQYF. As DNA, the CDR3 is TGTGCCAGCAGGCTAATAGGGGGCCTCACAGATACGCAGTATTTT.

This clonotype was picked up many times. V usage is TRBV28 and J usage is TRBJ2-7; 9 bases are shared with TRBD1. The CDR3 has 17 residues. J lost 0 bases, V lost 5 bases, and 11 bases had no gene match. Germline V gene data show CDR1 as MDHEN and CDR2 as SYDVKM. The CDR3 DNA reads as TGTGCCAGCAGTCCCGGGACAGGGCATTCGTTCTCCTACGAGCAGTACTTC. This translates into CASSPGTGHSFSYEQYF. Full variable domain (outside the CDR3, taken from reference TRBV28 and TRBJ2-7): DVKVTQSSRYLVKRTGEKVFLECVQDMDHENMFWYRQDPGLGLRLIYFSYDVKMKEKGDIPEGYSVSREKKERFSLILESASTNQTSMYLCASSPGTGHSFSYEQYFGPGTRLTVT.

The chain joins TRBV2 to TRBJ2-1, with 7 bases aligning to TRBD2. CDR3 size: 14 residues. Germline CDR1 reads SNHLY; CDR2 reads FYNNEI. V trimming: 6 bases; J trimming: 6 bases; junction bases outside the gene matches: 8. The CDR3 spells CASSARTRVNEQFF. The CDR3 DNA is TGTGCCAGCAGCGCCCGGACTAGGGTCAATGAGCAGTTCTTC.

The chain joins TRBV20-1 to TRBJ1-2; no reliable D call. This CDR3 region has 14 residues. Germline V gene data show CDR1 as DFQATT and CDR2 as SNEGSKA (reference sequence). Deletions cut 3 bases from V and 2 bases from J, with 13 bases between. CDR3 region: CSARAEIGNYGYTF. CDR3 nucleotide sequence: TGCAGTGCTAGGGCGGAGATAGGGAACTATGGCTACACCTTC.

In its sample, this clonotype was seen many times. The chain has TRBV12-3 or TRBV12-4 and TRBJ2-2; TRBD1 matches 12 bases. J lost 0 bases, V lost 7 bases, and 3 bases had no gene match. The CDR3 is made up of 16 amino acids. CDR3 region: CASTGTGGTNTGELFF. CDR3 nucleotides: TGTGCCAGCACCGGGACAGGGGGCACGAACACCGGGGAGCTGTTTTTT.

The rearrangement uses TRBV19 and TRBJ2-1, with TRBD2 matching over 9 bases. The end of the DNA is better explained by TRBJ2-7, so the J call may be wrong. The CDR3 runs to 16 residues. Germline assignment: CDR1 LNHDA and CDR2 SQIVND (reference sequence). In DNA form, the CDR3 reads TGTGCCAGTAGTATCGGGCTAGCGGGAAGCTACAATGAGCAGTACTTC. The encoded protein is CASSIGLAGSYNEQYF.

This clonotype has at least ten counts. The chain recombines TRBV11-2 with TRBJ2-7; 10 bases fit TRBD1. This CDR3 is 16 amino acids long. J was trimmed by 4 bases and V by 2 bases; bases with no gene match: 8. The germline V gene has CDR1 SGHAT and CDR2 FQNNGV. In nucleotides, the CDR3 is TGTGCCAGCAGCTTACACTCCGGGACAGGGGAATACGAGCAGTACTTC. Protein sequence: CASSLHSGTGEYEQYF.

This rearrangement joins TRBV19 to TRBJ2-1; D gene uncertain. Trimming shortened V by 3 bases and J by 0 bases, and 9 bases separated the two germline ends. CDR3 length: 15 residues. The germline gives CDR1 LNHDA, CDR2 SQIVND (reference sequence). CDR3 region: CASSIVASSYNEQFF. The DNA of the CDR3 is TGTGCCAGTAGTATTGTAGCCAGCTCCTACAATGAGCAGTTCTTC. The entire variable domain, with the rest obtained from reference TRBV19 and TRBJ2-1, is as follows: DGGITQSPKYLFRKEGQNVTLSCEQNLNHDAMYWYRQDPGQGLRLIYYSQIVNDFQKGDIAEGYSVSREKKESFPLTVTSAQKNPTAFYLCASSIVASSYNEQFFGPGTRLTVL.

This clonotype was observed a handful of times. The chain couples TRBV9 to TRBJ2-7; D is perhaps TRBD1 (5 bases). This CDR3 region has 14 residues. Trimming shortened V by 0 bases and J by 1 base, and 8 bases separated the two germline ends. Germline lookup yields CDR1 SGDLS and CDR2 YYNGEE. CDR3: CASSVAKGSYEQYF. In DNA form, the CDR3 reads TGTGCCAGCAGCGTAGCGAAGGGGTCCTACGAGCAGTACTTC.

This clonotype has at least ten counts. The V call is TRBV28, the J call TRBJ2-4; D tentatively reads TRBD1 or TRBD2 (7 bases each). The germline CDR1 and CDR2 sequences are MDHEN and SYDVKM. V was pared by 6 bases and J by 0 bases, with 15 bases between. The CDR3 has 16 residues. CDR3 in amino acids: CASRSQGGVAKNIQYF. The CDR3, as DNA: TGTGCCAGCAGATCGCAGGGGGGGGTAGCCAAAAACATTCAGTACTTC.

This clonotype has ten or more counts. At one boundary the junction diverges from the germline segment, which might be a read error. The V call is TRBV5-1, the J call TRBJ2-2; D gene ambiguous. CDR3 length: 11 amino acids. Germline loops: CDR1 SGHRS, CDR2 YFSETQ. DNA for the CDR3: TGTGCCAGCTCGAACACCGGGGAGCTGTTTTTT. Encoded protein: CASSNTGELFF.

This clonotype showed up many times. V is TRBV30 and J is TRBJ1-1; D may be TRBD1 (5 bases). Looked up from germline, CDR1 is GTSNPN and CDR2 is SVGIG (reference sequence). V shed 1 base and J shed 0 bases, with 12 bases lying between them. The CDR3 loop spans 15 amino acids. CDR3 protein: CAWSGGGFMNTEAFF. In nucleotides, the CDR3 is TGTGCCTGGAGTGGGGGGGGGTTCATGAACACTGAAGCTTTCTTT.

This clonotype was seen ten or more times. V gene TRBV28 combines with J gene TRBJ2-2; TRBD2 agrees at 13 bases. The CDR3 runs 17 residues. J gave up 4 bases and V 3 bases, and 5 bases lay outside the gene matches. Germline V gives CDR1 MDHEN, CDR2 SYDVKM. CDR3 nucleotide sequence: TGTGCCAGCAGTTTGGGGACTAGCGGGATCCGCACCGGGGAGCTGTTTTTT. Translation: CASSLGTSGIRTGELFF.

This clonotype was found many times. The chain uses TRBV7-9 and TRBJ2-3; 7 nucleotides align to TRBD2. The CDR3 runs to 20 residues. J lost 4 bases, V lost 2 bases, and 21 bases had no gene match. Looked up from germline, CDR1 is SEHNR and CDR2 is FQNEAQ (reference sequence). DNA for the CDR3: TGTGCCAGCAGCTTAAACAGCCCGGCTAGCGGTATTTCCCGCCCAGATACGCAGTATTTT. Translation: CASSLNSPASGISRPDTQYF.

The chain combines TRBV6-2 or TRBV6-3 with TRBJ2-4; D not certain. CDR1 and CDR2 (germline): MNHEY, SVGEGT. The CDR3 length is 12 residues. Trimming took 11 bases from V and 5 from J, leaving 13 bases between them. The CDR3 reads CAGIETENIQYF. The CDR3 DNA is TGTGCCGGAATAGAGACCGAAAACATTCAGTACTTC.

This clonotype was observed many times. This sequence joins TRBV7-8 and TRBJ2-3; no reliable D call. Germline CDR1 SGHVS, CDR2 FQNEAQ. V shed 0 bases and J shed 3 bases, with 7 bases lying between them. This CDR3 region has 14 residues. The CDR3 spells CASSLAMGTDTQYF. The DNA of the CDR3 is TGTGCCAGCAGCTTAGCTATGGGGACAGATACGCAGTATTTT.

This clonotype was recorded at least ten times. The chain links TRBV7-9 to TRBJ2-5; D possibly corresponds to TRBD1 (5 bases). V lost 5 bases and J 3 bases, leaving 10 bases between the germline ends. CDR3 length equals 13 residues. Germline lookup yields CDR1 SEHNR and CDR2 FQNEAQ (reference sequence). The CDR3 region is CASSPPTEETQYF. The DNA for the CDR3 is TGTGCCAGCAGCCCCCCGACAGAAGAGACCCAGTACTTC.

This clonotype showed up many times. This sequence joins TRBV11-1 and TRBJ2-7; 8 nucleotides match TRBD2. The CDR3 contains 17 residues. Per germline, CDR1 SGHAT and CDR2 FQDESV (reference sequence). V gave up 4 bases and J gave up 6 bases; unmatched junction bases: 17. The CDR3 region is CASSSHPGLVSGSEQYF. The CDR3 DNA reads as TGTGCCAGCAGCTCGCACCCGGGACTAGTCTCTGGAAGCGAGCAGTACTTC.

This clonotype was found a few times. The CDR3 loop reads CASSSPTDYGYTF. CDR3 nucleotide sequence: TGTGCCAGCAGTTCACCGACTGACTATGGCTACACCTTC. The chain has TRBV28 and TRBJ1-2; no definite D call. The V gene's germline CDR1 is MDHEN and CDR2 SYDVKM. There are 13 residues in the CDR3. Trimming stripped 4 bases from V and 3 bases from J, with 9 bases between.

Ten or more counts support this clonotype. The chain combines TRBV27 with TRBJ2-7, with D possibly matching TRBD1 (6 bases). Trimming took 2 bases from V and 2 from J, leaving 13 bases between them. In germline, CDR1 is MNHEY, CDR2 SMNVEV (reference sequence). The CDR3 is 15 residues long. CDR3 sequence reads: CASSLSFGTPYEQYF. For the CDR3, the DNA is TGTGCCAGCAGTTTAAGTTTCGGGACACCCTACGAGCAGTACTTC.